This T cell receptor (beta chain) was documented in a study of blood T cell repertoires in COVID-19. Across the whole study: PBMCs, B-cell-depleted T cells, or T cells were the source of the cDNA or gDNA that made up the material.

Cohort placement rested on clinical history that participants reported themselves. Authors' processing steps: Amplification of reference gene primers provided the estimated nucleated cell counts. Assay: immunoSEQ multiplex PCR; the TCRdb copy retains only in-frame clones and omits some. The DNA gave D and trimming, while V, J and clone size come from that table. The sample yields 200,000 to 300,000 clones, approximately 86% seen once. The sample consisted of PBMCs or T cells enriched from blood (not recorded which). This receptor was taken from a woman aged 40 to 50 with acute COVID-19.

The CDR3 nucleotides read TGTGCCTGGAGATTAGAACGCCACCTATATGGCTACACCTTC. Encoded protein: CAWRLERHLYGYTF. V gene TRBV30 combines with J gene TRBJ1-2; D unresolved. CDR1 and CDR2 from the germline V gene are GTSNPN and SVGIG (reference sequence). Trimming removed 3 bases from V and 5 bases from J, with 16 bases in between. The CDR3 is 14 residues long.